The 26 T cell receptor beta chains presented below share a single source sample, sequenced in a study of neurological immune-mediated disorders. A single record per CDR3 protein comes from TCRdb applying MiXCR to the 5' RACE reads. Among 20,000 to 25,000 distinct CDR3 sequences listed, over 5.5% were seen once. Sequenced material: PBMCs. These receptors all come from a woman between 40 and 55 years old in good health.

There are many counts of this clonotype. The chain combines TRBV20-1 with TRBJ1-1; D is undetermined. The CDR3 sequence is 15 residues long. V was trimmed by 2 bases and J by 5 bases, leaving 18 bases between them. Germline CDR1 DFQATT, CDR2 SNEGSKA (reference sequence). CDR3 sequence reads: CSARLLGISRTEAFF. Written as DNA, the CDR3 is TGCAGTGCTAGATTGCTCGGGATTTCGAGGACTGAAGCTTTCTTT.

This clonotype was recorded at least ten times. The gene calls are TRBV5-5 and TRBJ2-7; TRBD1 matches 7 bases. V trimming: 4 bases; J trimming: 2 bases; junction bases outside the gene matches: 9. CDR1 is SGHKS, CDR2 YYEKEE, per germline (reference sequence). The CDR3 extends over 15 amino acids. This chain's CDR3 is CASSPRLGGTYEQYF. The CDR3 coding sequence is TGTGCCAGCAGCCCTCGTCTAGGGGGCACCTACGAGCAGTACTTC.

In its sample, this clonotype was seen many times. The CDR3 reads CSARTGAGQPQHF. CDR3 sequence (DNA): TGCAGTGCTAGGACAGGGGCGGGTCAGCCCCAGCATTTT. The chain carries TRBV20-1 and TRBJ1-5, with 8 bases that match TRBD1. This CDR3 is 13 amino acids long. The ends lost 3 bases at V and 6 bases at J; junction bases unmatched: 4. The germline CDR1 and CDR2 sequences are DFQATT and SNEGSKA (reference sequence).

This clonotype has a count of ten or more. The V call is TRBV20-1, the J call TRBJ2-7; 13 nucleotides line up with TRBD2. The CDR3 sequence is 16 residues long. Germline CDR1 reads DFQATT; CDR2 reads SNEGSKA (reference sequence). V dropped 5 bases and J dropped 2; count of bases not matched to a gene: 9. CDR3 bases: TGCAGTGCTGCGGGACTAGCGGGACCCCTGACCTACGAGCAGTACTTC. Its translation is CSAAGLAGPLTYEQYF.

This clonotype has a count of ten or more. The chain has TRBV28 and TRBJ2-2; 12 nucleotides agree with TRBD1. The J segment lost 5 bases and the V segment lost 5 bases, leaving 3 bases of the junction unmatched. From germline, CDR1 is MDHEN and CDR2 SYDVKM. CDR3 length: 15 amino acids. Here the CDR3 reads CASSRDRGLTGELFF. CDR3 coding DNA: TGTGCCAGCAGTAGGGACAGGGGGCTAACCGGGGAGCTGTTTTTT. Full variable domain (rest looked up from reference TRBV28 and TRBJ2-2): DVKVTQSSRYLVKRTGEKVFLECVQDMDHENMFWYRQDPGLGLRLIYFSYDVKMKEKGDIPEGYSVSREKKERFSLILESASTNQTSMYLCASSRDRGLTGELFFGEGSRLTVL.

This clonotype showed up many times. This chain uses TRBV7-2 with TRBJ1-2; perhaps TRBD1 as D (5 bases). Germline V CDR1 and CDR2: SGHTA, FQGNSA. Between the trimmed V and J ends, which lost 4 bases and 4 bases, there was a span of 16 bases. This CDR3 has 15 amino acids. CDR3 sequence: CASSSNSGPVYGYTF. The CDR3 DNA follows: TGTGCCAGCAGCTCTAATTCAGGGCCGGTCTATGGCTACACCTTC.

In this sample, this clonotype turned up many times. V usage is TRBV7-2 and J usage is TRBJ1-5; no firm D call. The CDR3 length is 16 residues. The germline V gene encodes CDR1 SGHTA and CDR2 FQGNSA. V lost 1 base and J lost 9, with 19 bases in between. For the CDR3, the DNA is TGTGCCAGCAGCTTAGGTCTCGGCAGATCTATCTTGCCCCAGCATTTT. Translated: CASSLGLGRSILPQHF.

There are many counts of this clonotype. The chain recombines TRBV2 with TRBJ1-2; no firm D call. Trimming pared 4 bases from V and 10 bases from J, leaving 16 bases between. The CDR3 consists of 13 residues. Germline loops: CDR1 SNHLY, CDR2 FYNNEI. In DNA form, the CDR3 reads TGTGCCAGCAGTGCCACGACTGGGGTAGCCTACACCTTC. Protein sequence: CASSATTGVAYTF.

This clonotype was detected ten times or more. The chain links TRBV20-1 to TRBJ1-1, with TRBD1 identical over 8 bases. CDR1 DFQATT and CDR2 SNEGSKA come from the germline V gene (reference sequence). The junction had 4 bases not matched to a gene; V was cut back by 6 bases and J by 4 bases. The CDR3 spans 12 residues. CDR3 in DNA: TGCAGTGCCATTACAGGGGGCACTGAAGCTTTCTTT. Its protein is CSAITGGTEAFF.

This clonotype showed up many times. The rearrangement uses TRBV7-2 and TRBJ2-7, with a possible D match to TRBD1 (5 bases). The CDR3 has 16 amino acids. CDR1 and CDR2 from the germline V gene are SGHTA and FQGNSA. V was shortened by 5 bases and J by 2 bases, with 19 bases between the two germline ends. The CDR3 region is CASSRSPQGLAYEQYF. The CDR3 DNA reads as TGTGCCAGCAGCCGTTCCCCCCAGGGTCTGGCCTACGAGCAGTACTTC.

This clonotype was counted ten times or more. This chain joins TRBV20-1 and TRBJ1-2, with D tentatively TRBD1 (6 bases). Deletions cut 3 bases from V and 5 bases from J, with 22 bases between. Germline lookup yields CDR1 DFQATT and CDR2 SNEGSKA (reference sequence). The CDR3 loop spans 16 amino acids. CDR3: CSASGQGSSQSYGYTF. CDR3 sequence (DNA): TGCAGTGCTAGCGGTCAGGGGTCTTCCCAATCTTATGGCTACACCTTC.

This clonotype was seen ten or more times. The chain joins TRBV29-1 to TRBJ2-7; the D gene is possibly TRBD2 (6 bases). Trimming pared 4 bases from V and 7 bases from J, leaving 14 bases between. The CDR3 is 12 residues long. The germline V gene has CDR1 SQVTM and CDR2 ANQGSEA. In nucleotides, the CDR3 is TGCAGCGTTGTGGGAGGCGGGAAGGAGCAGTACTTC. Its protein product is CSVVGGGKEQYF.

Ten or more counts support this clonotype. This chain links TRBV7-2 with TRBJ2-7; perhaps TRBD2 as D (5 bases). The CDR3 length is 15 residues. V was shortened by 1 base and J by 12 bases, with 22 bases between the two germline ends. Germline lookup yields CDR1 SGHTA and CDR2 FQGNSA. For the CDR3, the DNA is TGTGCCAGCAGCTTAGGGCGGCTAGCCGTCCCCGGGGTGTACTTC. It encodes CASSLGRLAVPGVYF.

Turning to this clonotype: One end of the junction varies from germline; a read error may be responsible. This chain joins TRBV20-1 and TRBJ2-1; D is possibly TRBD2 (6 bases). Germline-derived CDR1 and CDR2 are DFQATT and SNEGSKA (reference sequence). CDR3 length: 15 residues. The CDR3 sequence is CSAITGSVAYNEHFF. The CDR3 bases are TGCAGTGCCATCACCGGGAGTGTCGCCTACAATGAGCATTTCTTC.

In this sample, this clonotype turned up many times. The chain carries TRBV6-6 and TRBJ2-5; 8 bases match TRBD1. This CDR3 region has 15 residues. The ends lost 4 bases at V and 4 bases at J; junction bases unmatched: 8. The germline gives CDR1 MNHNY, CDR2 SVGAGI (reference sequence). CDR3 nucleotides: TGTGCCAGCAGTTCCGGGGACAGGCGTAGAGAGACCCAGTACTTC. Translation: CASSSGDRRRETQYF.

The table lists this clonotype with many counts. The chain combines TRBV5-1 with TRBJ2-1; D could derive from TRBD1 or TRBD2 (5 bases each). CDR1 and CDR2 from the germline V gene are SGHRS and YFSETQ. The V end was cut by 4 bases, the J end by 6 bases, with 14 bases between. CDR3 length: 14 amino acids. CDR3 region: CASSPVGDRNEQFF. The CDR3 DNA reads TGCGCCAGCAGCCCTGTGGGGGACCGCAATGAGCAGTTCTTC.

At least ten counts were recorded for this clonotype. The chain has TRBV9 and TRBJ2-2; 10 nucleotides agree with TRBD2. The length of the CDR3 is 19 residues. Looked up from germline, CDR1 is SGDLS and CDR2 is YYNGEE. The V and J ends lost 0 bases and 4 bases, in that order; junction bases with no gene match: 12. The CDR3 is CASSVGSLAGALGTGELFF. The CDR3 DNA reads TGTGCCAGCAGCGTAGGGTCGCTAGCGGGAGCTTTGGGCACCGGGGAGCTGTTTTTT.

This clonotype was recorded many times. The chain has TRBV7-2 and TRBJ2-1; D not certain. The germline V and J ends were trimmed by 4 bases and 0 bases, with 10 bases remaining between them. Germline CDR1 SGHTA, CDR2 FQGNSA. The CDR3 is 15 residues long. As DNA, the CDR3 is TGTGCCAGCAGCTCCCGGTGGAGCTCCTACAATGAGCAGTTCTTC. Protein product: CASSSRWSSYNEQFF.

The table lists this clonotype with many counts. The chain carries TRBV5-6 and TRBJ1-1, with TRBD1 matching 7 bases. This CDR3 has 11 residues. The V and J ends lost 0 bases and 10 bases, in that order; junction bases with no gene match: 0. The germline CDR1 and CDR2 sequences are SGHDT and YYEEEE. DNA of the CDR3: TGTGCCAGCAGCTTGGGACAGGGAGCTTTCTTT. It is translated as CASSLGQGAFF.

This clonotype was seen many times. The rearrangement uses TRBV18 and TRBJ2-5, with unresolved D. Trimming left V 0 bases short and J 3 bases short, with 8 bases between. This CDR3 has 14 residues. Per germline, CDR1 KGHSH and CDR2 LQKENI. DNA for the CDR3: TGTGCCAGCTCACCACCAACCCTGAAAGAGACCCAGTACTTC. It specifies CASSPPTLKETQYF.

This clonotype was observed many times. The V call is TRBV7-6, the J call TRBJ1-1; D is possibly TRBD1 (5 bases). The V gene's germline CDR1 is SGHVS and CDR2 FNYEAQ. V shed 4 bases and J shed 1 base, with 7 bases lying between them. The CDR3 sequence is 13 residues long. The CDR3 protein is CASSSGRNTEAFF. The CDR3, as DNA: TGTGCCAGCAGCTCAGGGAGGAACACTGAAGCTTTCTTT.

This clonotype was seen at least ten times. This chain uses TRBV7-8 with TRBJ1-1; no reliable D call. Trimming removed 3 bases from V and 1 base from J, with 3 bases in between. The germline V gene encodes CDR1 SGHVS and CDR2 FQNEAQ. This CDR3 spans 12 amino acids. In DNA form, the CDR3 reads TGTGCCAGCAGCTTCTCGAACACTGAAGCTTTCTTT. Translating it yields CASSFSNTEAFF. Variable domain in full (rest from reference TRBV7-8 and TRBJ1-1): GAGVSQSPRYKVAKRGQDVALRCDPISGHVSLFWYQQALGQGPEFLTYFQNEAQLDKSGLPSDRFFAERPEGSVSTLKIQRTQQEDSAVYLCASSFSNTEAFFGQGTRLTVV.

This clonotype was observed at least ten times. V usage is TRBV7-9 and J usage is TRBJ1-6; D is uncertain. V lost 6 bases, J lost 3 bases, and 9 bases lay in between. This CDR3 has 14 residues. Germline lookup yields CDR1 SEHNR and CDR2 FQNEAQ (reference sequence). The CDR3 DNA sequence: TGTGCCAGCAGACCGGGAAACTATAATTCACCCCTCCACTTT. It translates to CASRPGNYNSPLHF.

This clonotype was detected ten times or more. The rearrangement links TRBV20-1 to TRBJ1-4; possible D gene TRBD1, 5 bases. The V and J ends lost 0 bases and 5 bases respectively, with 7 bases between them. This CDR3 region has 13 residues. The germline gives CDR1 DFQATT, CDR2 SNEGSKA (reference sequence). The CDR3 coding sequence is TGCAGTGCTAGAGAGGGGGGGAATGAAAAACTGTTTTTT. Translated, it gives CSAREGGNEKLFF.

This clonotype showed up many times. The chain couples TRBV6-5 to TRBJ2-2, with no clear D. This CDR3 is built from 14 residues. V dropped 2 bases and J dropped 8 bases, with 12 bases sitting between them. Germline V gene sequence: CDR1 MNHEY, CDR2 SVGAGI. CDR3 DNA sequence: TGTGCCAGCAGTTACATGGCTTTGATTGGGGAGCTGTTTTTT. Translated, it gives CASSYMALIGELFF.

Only a few counts were recorded for this clonotype. This chain links TRBV7-9 with TRBJ2-1, with 7 bases matching TRBD2. CDR3 size: 13 residues. CDR1 SEHNR and CDR2 FQNEAQ come from the germline V gene (reference sequence). With 3 bases clipped from V and 9 bases from J, the junction kept 5 bases outside the gene matches. The CDR3 DNA sequence: TGTGCCAGCAGCTTGGGCGGGAGCGTTGAGCAGTTCTTC. Its protein is CASSLGGSVEQFF.